The TCR beta chain described here comes from a study of preoperative IRX-2 immunotherapy in early breast cancer. Treatment: preoperative locoregional IRX-2 cytokine immunotherapy. This phase Ib study tested locoregional IRX-2 cytokine immunotherapy given before surgery. V was trimmed by 0 bases and J by 3 bases, leaving 10 bases between them. The germline V gene has CDR1 SGHRS and CDR2 YFSETQ. The CDR3 consists of 14 residues. Repertoires were generated with immunoSEQ multiplex PCR, while TCRdb's copy carries only in-frame clones and drops some. The profile shows fewer than 40,000 clones, roughly 95% of them singletons. This clone has only one observation.

Sampling was conducted from a patient treated with IRX-2 immunotherapy. This TCR derives from a human donor with breast cancer. This chain connects TRBV5-1 to TRBJ2-7; D call uncertain. In DNA, the CDR3 is TGCGCCAGCAGCTTGGAACTACTGGGCTACGAGCAGTACTTC. It codes for CASSLELLGYEQYF.